This TCR beta chain originates from a study of human T cells and chemical hapten exposure. Whole-study context: Largely, small differences in pooled library volume made per-sample TCR yields vary. General study results and limits: DPC sensitization did not alter TCRs above 1 in 1000 frequency.

The sample's time point: healthy volunteer bleed at 6 weeks. Whole blood that had not been fractionated was the source of extracted total RNA. The CDR3 is 17 amino acids. Germline loops: CDR1 LNHNV, CDR2 YYDKDF (reference sequence). The trim removed 2 bases at V and 5 bases at J, leaving 9 bases unmatched. The library attached unique molecular identifiers to individual cDNA molecules. Per the authors' pipeline: A typical sample had 95,000 to 100,000 TCRs, with roughly 23,224 to 690,600 overall. TCRdb analysed the RACE reads with MiXCR anew, one entry per CDR3 protein. These V and J calls rely on TCRdb rather than the paper's analysis. Among approximately 34,000 distinct CDR3 sequences listed, around 5.5% were seen once. This clonotype has just a few counts. The antigen remains unidentified.

The sequence was collected from a human donor in good health. Some clones in this sample may be carry-over from other donors' samples. Sequenced: whole blood. The chain has TRBV15 and TRBJ1-2; 12 nucleotides line up with TRBD1. DNA of the CDR3: TGTGCCACCAGCAGAACCGGGCCGGGACAGGGGGCTTATGGCTACACCTTC. It translates to CATSRTGPGQGAYGYTF.